The rows below give T cell receptor beta chains drawn from one sample of a study of T cell changes during pregnancy in multiple sclerosis. Sequencing was performed with immunoSEQ multiplex PCR; in TCRdb, only in-frame clones are kept and a portion is missing. The table lists about 97,000 clones, 75% to 95% of them singletons. The sample here was peripheral blood, taken in the second trimester of pregnancy. The receptor set was obtained from a female donor with multiple sclerosis, enrolled in a pregnancy study. The CDR3 runs from the conserved cysteine through the conserved F or W. A D gene is named only where the DNA matches it firmly. Expanded clones are given a class, and other clones once, few, many or no size at all.

TRBJ2-3 . TRBV29-1 TRBD2 CSGVLAVSDTQYF TGCAGCGGGGTACTAGCGGTATCAGATACGCAGTATTTT
TRBJ2-7 . TRBV27 TRBD2 CASSPPGLAGVRALGEQYF TGTGCCAGCAGTCCCCCGGGACTAGCGGGAGTTCGTGCCCTCGGCGAGCAGTACTTC
TRBJ2-5 . TRBV9 . CASSVGPSGLGETQYF TGTGCCAGCAGCGTAGGGCCCAGCGGCCTTGGGGAGACCCAGTACTTC
TRBJ2-7 . TRBV7-8 . CASSLRPRGGPMAYEQYF TGTGCCAGCAGCTTACGCCCGAGGGGGGGTCCCATGGCCTACGAGCAGTACTTC
TRBJ2-7 . TRBV11-1 TRBD2 CASSSTSRYEQYF TGTGCCAGCAGCTCGACTAGCAGGTACGAGCAGTACTTC
TRBJ2-7 . TRBV6-5 TRBD1 CASSYGTGIEQYF TGTGCCAGCAGTTACGGGACAGGGATCGAGCAGTACTTC
TRBJ2-7 . TRBV4-1 TRBD2 CASGIAGSYEQYF TGCGCCAGCGGGATAGCGGGATCCTACGAGCAGTACTTC
TRBJ2-2 . TRBV6-5 . CATGHRNTGELFF TGTGCCACCGGACATCGGAACACCGGGGAGCTGTTTTTT
TRBJ1-4 . TRBV4-2 . CASSLHGGSLNEKLFF TGTGCCAGCAGCCTACATGGCGGGAGCCTTAATGAAAAACTGTTTTTT
TRBJ2-7 . TRBV5-1 . CASSLSTGSYEQYF TGCGCCAGCAGCTTGTCCACAGGCTCCTACGAGCAGTACTTC
TRBJ2-7 . TRBV28 . CASSFGTAVISYEQYF TGTGCCAGCAGTTTCGGAACAGCCGTGATCTCCTACGAGCAGTACTTC
TRBJ1-5 once TRBV7-2 . CASSLVLYSNQPQHF TGTGCCAGCAGCTTAGTCCTGTATAGCAATCAGCCCCAGCATTTT
TRBJ2-7 . TRBV2 TRBD2 CASSGGWGLAGLRRRYEQYF TGTGCCAGCAGTGGGGGGTGGGGACTAGCGGGACTTAGAAGAAGATACGAGCAGTACTTC
TRBJ2-3 . TRBV29-1 . CSVAPRAVLADTQYF TGCAGCGTTGCGCCCAGGGCCGTTTTGGCAGATACGCAGTATTTT